A selection of T cell receptor beta chains follows, all from one sample in a study of cytomegalovirus exposure and HLA in healthy donors. This table comes from immunoSEQ multiplex PCR, and its TCRdb copy is limited to in-frame clones, with some not included. The sample holds approximately 140,000 clones; around 77% are singletons and the top ten take 4% to 6%. The sample comprised PBMCs. Receptors were obtained from a woman aged 45-65 years in good health and CMV-seronegative. The CDR3 runs from the conserved cysteine through the conserved F or W. The order of the fields is CDR3 length, V gene, clone size, D gene, CDR3 protein. The D gene is left open where the match is weak. A row's size may be missing; if present it is once, few, many or a size class.

cdr3_length: 16
v_call: TRBV19
clone_size: -
d_call: TRBD2
cdr3_aa: CASSIRLAGGPHEQFF

cdr3_length: 15
v_call: TRBV7-9
clone_size: -
d_call: -
cdr3_aa: CASSPGTTGLNEQFF

cdr3_length: 16
v_call: TRBV11-2
clone_size: -
d_call: TRBD1
cdr3_aa: CASSLNPGQASGQLFF

cdr3_length: 15
v_call: TRBV6-5
clone_size: -
d_call: -
cdr3_aa: CASSYSWQAIGEQFF

cdr3_length: 13
v_call: TRBV7-9
clone_size: -
d_call: -
cdr3_aa: CASSLVIHNEQFF

cdr3_length: 15
v_call: TRBV9
clone_size: -
d_call: TRBD1
cdr3_aa: CASSVAGQGYYGYTF

cdr3_length: 15
v_call: TRBV6-1
clone_size: -
d_call: -
cdr3_aa: CASSEYGRHIDEQFF

cdr3_length: 17
v_call: TRBV5-1
clone_size: -
d_call: TRBD2
cdr3_aa: CASSFGRLAGDLNEQFF

cdr3_length: 16
v_call: TRBV30
clone_size: -
d_call: -
cdr3_aa: CAWSGGGSFSYNEQFF

cdr3_length: 15
v_call: TRBV6-6
clone_size: once
d_call: TRBD1
cdr3_aa: CASSYSGTVNTEAFF

cdr3_length: 14
v_call: TRBV25-1
clone_size: -
d_call: -
cdr3_aa: CASSNVGAHQPQHF

cdr3_length: 14
v_call: TRBV5-4
clone_size: -
d_call: -
cdr3_aa: CASSLRGGDTEAFF

cdr3_length: 14
v_call: TRBV5-5
clone_size: -
d_call: -
cdr3_aa: CASSLARTAYEQYF

cdr3_length: 15
v_call: TRBV4-1
clone_size: few
d_call: TRBD2
cdr3_aa: CASSPGAGGDNEQFF

cdr3_length: 16
v_call: TRBV5-1
clone_size: -
d_call: TRBD2
cdr3_aa: CASSPRTSGAGDTQYF

cdr3_length: 13
v_call: TRBV15
clone_size: -
d_call: -
cdr3_aa: CATSSLGTQPQHF

cdr3_length: 13
v_call: TRBV7-7
clone_size: -
d_call: -
cdr3_aa: CASSLDYQDTQYF

cdr3_length: 19
v_call: TRBV4-2
clone_size: few
d_call: TRBD2
cdr3_aa: CASSLQGLAGGTDTDTQYF

cdr3_length: 13
v_call: TRBV19
clone_size: -
d_call: -
cdr3_aa: CASSGTLNTEAFF

cdr3_length: 16
v_call: TRBV29-1
clone_size: -
d_call: -
cdr3_aa: CSVVWASAAGANVLTF

cdr3_length: 17
v_call: TRBV14
clone_size: -
d_call: -
cdr3_aa: CASSQGVQGGVWRGYTF

cdr3_length: 13
v_call: TRBV21-1
clone_size: -
d_call: -
cdr3_aa: CASSKPGTTEAFF

cdr3_length: 15
v_call: TRBV10-3
clone_size: -
d_call: TRBD2
cdr3_aa: CAITTGGGGTDTQYF

cdr3_length: 18
v_call: TRBV18
clone_size: -
d_call: TRBD1
cdr3_aa: CASSLRTGDLASHQPQHF

cdr3_length: 15
v_call: TRBV19
clone_size: -
d_call: -
cdr3_aa: CASSISPHMDSPLHF

cdr3_length: 13
v_call: TRBV6-5
clone_size: -
d_call: TRBD2
cdr3_aa: CASSGGGTYEQYF

cdr3_length: 19
v_call: TRBV5-4
clone_size: once
d_call: TRBD2
cdr3_aa: CASSPEVLAGGTSTDTQYF

cdr3_length: 11
v_call: TRBV7-2
clone_size: -
d_call: -
cdr3_aa: CASWGVGEAFF

cdr3_length: 16
v_call: TRBV5-5
clone_size: -
d_call: -
cdr3_aa: CASSLGGGRINEKLFF

cdr3_length: 13
v_call: TRBV5-1
clone_size: -
d_call: -
cdr3_aa: CASSLGTDYGYTF

cdr3_length: 16
v_call: TRBV21-1
clone_size: few
d_call: -
cdr3_aa: CASSKAVKKPYNEQFF

cdr3_length: 15
v_call: TRBV29-1
clone_size: -
d_call: TRBD1
cdr3_aa: CSAYRGTGGLNEQFF

cdr3_length: 14
v_call: TRBV9
clone_size: few
d_call: -
cdr3_aa: CASSAGFADTEAFF

cdr3_length: 16
v_call: TRBV18
clone_size: -
d_call: -
cdr3_aa: CASSPFTRAGSSEAFF

cdr3_length: 17
v_call: TRBV7-9
clone_size: -
d_call: -
cdr3_aa: CASSYQGTPYTTTEAFF

cdr3_length: 15
v_call: TRBV19
clone_size: -
d_call: TRBD1
cdr3_aa: CASSLLQGAGTEAFF

cdr3_length: 16
v_call: TRBV15
clone_size: -
d_call: TRBD1
cdr3_aa: CATFRTGAKTNEKLFF

cdr3_length: 19
v_call: TRBV6-4
clone_size: -
d_call: TRBD2
cdr3_aa: CASSPRTSGGAKFSDTQYF

cdr3_length: 14
v_call: TRBV30
clone_size: -
d_call: -
cdr3_aa: CAGFSRGQNNEQFF

cdr3_length: 16
v_call: TRBV19
clone_size: -
d_call: TRBD1
cdr3_aa: CASSATGPFSGNTIYF

cdr3_length: 18
v_call: TRBV9
clone_size: -
d_call: TRBD2
cdr3_aa: CASSVGAGTSGSYYEQYF